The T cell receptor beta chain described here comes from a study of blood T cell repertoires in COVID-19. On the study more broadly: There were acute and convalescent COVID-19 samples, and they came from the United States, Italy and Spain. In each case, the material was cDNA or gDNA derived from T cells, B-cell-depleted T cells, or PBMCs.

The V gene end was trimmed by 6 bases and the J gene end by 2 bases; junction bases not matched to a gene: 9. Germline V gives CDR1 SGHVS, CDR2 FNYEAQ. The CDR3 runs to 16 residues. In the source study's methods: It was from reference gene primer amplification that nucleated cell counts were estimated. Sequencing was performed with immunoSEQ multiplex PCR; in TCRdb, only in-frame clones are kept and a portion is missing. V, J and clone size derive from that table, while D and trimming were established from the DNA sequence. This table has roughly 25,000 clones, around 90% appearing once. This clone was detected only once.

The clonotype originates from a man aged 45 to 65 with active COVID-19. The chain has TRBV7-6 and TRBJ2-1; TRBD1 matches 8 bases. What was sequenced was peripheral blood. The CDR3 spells CASSSYQGAAYNEQFF. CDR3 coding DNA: TGTGCCAGCAGTTCATATCAGGGGGCGGCCTACAATGAGCAGTTCTTC.